This TCR beta chain was documented in a study of immune evolution from preneoplasia to lung adenocarcinoma (dated by TCRdb to the early 2020s). Describing the broader study: The study profiled immune contexture across lung adenocarcinoma precursors and invasive adenocarcinoma using immune gene expression, TCR sequencing and multiplex immunofluorescence. POLYSOLVER was used to infer class I HLA alleles from exome data, and LOHHLA was used to detect allele-specific HLA loss. TCR sequencing data came from 51 patients. The overall cohort was made up of fewer than 70 patients with pulmonary nodules who had surgical resection. The immune data were integrated with whole exome sequencing and methylation data obtained from the same cohort of nodules. The sample size depended on which specimens were available, not on a prior power calculation. The study reported that about a hundred samples were used for TCR sequencing. Resected precursor lesions (AAH, AIS, MIA) and invasive adenocarcinomas were compared with paired morphologically normal lung tissue.

Trimming takes 0 bases from V and 4 bases from J, and the germline ends sit 12 bases apart. From cysteine to phenylalanine, the CDR3 is 15 amino acids long. Kept here is only the CDR3 DNA, which spans 45 bases and is read in frame from base 1. As encoded in the germline V gene (reference sequence), CDR1 is MNHNY while CDR2 is SVGAGI. Study-wide findings and limitations: The findings reflected association rather than direct causation, and larger cohorts with long-term follow-up and longitudinal biopsies were considered necessary. Normal lung had the highest top T cell clone frequencies, and these frequencies appeared to fall progressively from AAH through AIS, MIA and invasive adenocarcinoma. Clonality was highest in normal lung, while later-stage lesions appeared to show lower clonality but higher T cell density and diversity. Because all patients were from Japan and China, applicability to Western populations was uncertain.

Remarks on this clone: Its antigen is unknown. No base quality values were provided; no much bigger clone lies one nucleotide off.

The immunoSEQ hsTCRbeta Kit was used to sequence TCR beta CDR3 regions from DNA. Concerning the study's data processing: The ImmunoSEQ Analyzer was used to analyse the TCR sequencing data. T cell clonality was defined as 1 minus Pielou's evenness, calculated on productive rearrangements. The inverse Simpson index, applied to productive templates, was used to measure T cell diversity. T cell density was defined as TCR beta template counts normalized to usable DNA, with usable DNA estimated by amplification and sequencing of housekeeping genes. Two-sided Kruskal-Wallis tests were used to compare TCR metrics between histologic stages. Entries here come from immuneACCESS through TCRdb and include only in-frame sequences with V and J called. Some clones fail to appear in such tables; in the studies checked, an unresolved V gene covers under half of the shortfall, and the cause of the remainder is unknown. Clonal size and the V and J genes are those of that table, whereas D and trimming came from the DNA. The sample has about 8,000 clones on record, 75% to 85% of them singletons. The ten largest clones add up to approximately 7% of the sample.

Resection was performed on patients in Japan or China between the mid-2010s and the late 2010s. Histologic diagnosis of each case was confirmed independently by two lung cancer pathologists on H&E slides. The AllPrep DNA/RNA FFPE Kit was used to isolate DNA from FFPE tissue. The receptor comes from a person between 65 and 79 years old with lung adenocarcinoma. The chain employs TRBV6-6 and TRBJ1-2, with the D gene call left open. Sequenced input: FFPE adjacent normal lung tissue. DNA sequence: TGTGCCAGCAGTTACTCGCTGGGCGCGGGCTATGGCTACACCTTC. This sequence encodes CASSYSLGAGYGYTF.